This T cell receptor beta chain was documented in a study of tumor and adjacent non-tumor tissue in lung cancer. Of note for this clonotype: Its antigen is unidentified.

No cell sorting was done before RNA was extracted from the tissue. The normal lung tissue was taken more than 3 cm from the tumor edge. Unmatched junction bases numbered 5, after V lost 1 base and J lost 0 bases. The CDR3 contains 16 residues. Germline V gives CDR1 MNHEY, CDR2 SVGAGI. Study results and caveats: Patients with more diverse tumor TCRs had worse survival. Tumor tissue had significantly higher TCR diversity than normal lung.

Three rounds of nested PCR, following a modified ARM-PCR protocol, produced the TCRbeta library. TCRdb re-called the multiplex PCR reads through MiXCR, storing one row per CDR3 protein. Found here are approximately 100,000 distinct CDR3 sequences, over 55% of them singletons; the top ten hold roughly 19%. The chain has TRBV6-5 and TRBJ1-1; 7 bases line up with TRBD1. The sequencing sample was made of distant non-tumor lung tissue. The TCR comes from a young man with non-small cell lung cancer. The CDR3 here is CASSYYRGPLNTEAFF. CDR3 DNA sequence: TGTGCCAGCAGTTACTACAGGGGCCCCCTGAACACTGAAGCTTTCTTT.